This record looks at one TCR beta chain sequence and its context. This sample is part of a study of blood T cell repertoires in COVID-19. Study-level background: The study drew acute and convalescent COVID-19 samples from the United States, Italy and Spain. Sources were T cells, B-cell-depleted T cells, or PBMCs; the material itself was cDNA or gDNA.

This CDR3 comprises 15 residues. Germline values: CDR1 SGHNT, CDR2 YENEEA. Trimming took 4 bases from V and 4 from J, leaving 17 bases between them. The protocol was immunoSEQ multiplex PCR, while the TCRdb copy is restricted to in-frame clones and leaves out a portion. Among around 400,000 clones listed, under 90% were seen once. This TCR was sampled from a woman younger than 45 who had recovered from COVID-19. Specimen: PBMCs or T cells enriched from blood (not recorded which). V usage is TRBV11-3 and J usage is TRBJ2-7, with a tentative D call TRBD1 (6 bases). The CDR3 sequence is CASSSPPYRDYEQYF. CDR3 in DNA: TGTGCCAGCAGCTCGCCACCTTACAGGGATTACGAGCAGTACTTC.